The clone carrying this T cell receptor (beta chain) came up a few times. The target antigen is unknown. The data belong to a study of T-cell reconstitution after alpha-beta-depleted transplantation in children. The TCRbeta library incorporated unique molecular identifiers. Via MiXCR, TCRdb re-called the PCR reads, giving one row per CDR3 protein. The sample has roughly 240,000 distinct CDR3 sequences, under 9.5% seen once. Study-level results: Elevated TCRbeta diversity at day 60 was traced, in some patients, to surviving recipient T cells and thymic progenitors. The origin of alpha-beta T cells about two months after transplant was reportedly several hundred expanded graft clones. One year after transplant, T-cell counts and diversity came mostly from newly produced T cells.

CDR1 and CDR2 (germline): SGHTA, FQGTGA. The V gene end was trimmed by 4 bases and the J gene end by 2 bases; junction bases not matched to a gene: 11. This CDR3 comprises 18 residues. This specimen consisted of PBMCs, mostly from graft donor cells, obtained 180 days after TCRalphabeta/CD19-depleted stem cell transplant. The rearrangement joins TRBV7-3 to TRBJ2-3, with 11 positions matching TRBD2. This TCR was recovered from a male patient younger than 18 who had a stem cell transplant for acute lymphoblastic leukemia, so the T cells may come from the graft donor. The CDR3 DNA is TGTGCCAGCAGCTCATCTAGCGGGGGGTTCCCCCCCACAGATACGCAGTATTTT. Translating it yields CASSSSSGGFPPTDTQYF.